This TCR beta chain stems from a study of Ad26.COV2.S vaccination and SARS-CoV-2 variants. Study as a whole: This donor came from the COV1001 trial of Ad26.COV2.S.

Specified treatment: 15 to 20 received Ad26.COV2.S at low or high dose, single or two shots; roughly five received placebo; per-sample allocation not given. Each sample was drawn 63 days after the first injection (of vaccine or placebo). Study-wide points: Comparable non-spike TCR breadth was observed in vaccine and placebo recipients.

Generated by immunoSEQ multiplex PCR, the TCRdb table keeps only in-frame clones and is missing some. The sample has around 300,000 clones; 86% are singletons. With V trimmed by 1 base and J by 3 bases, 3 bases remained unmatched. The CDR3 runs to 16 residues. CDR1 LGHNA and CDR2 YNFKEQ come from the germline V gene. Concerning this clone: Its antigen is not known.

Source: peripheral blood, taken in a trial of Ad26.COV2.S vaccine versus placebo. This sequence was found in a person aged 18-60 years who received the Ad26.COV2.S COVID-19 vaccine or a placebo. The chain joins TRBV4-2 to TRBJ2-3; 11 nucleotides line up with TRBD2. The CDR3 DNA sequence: TGTGCCAGCAGCCAAGTCCTAGCGGGGGGTACAGATACGCAGTATTTT. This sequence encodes CASSQVLAGGTDTQYF.